The clone carrying this T cell receptor (beta chain) was counted a few times. Antigen: not known. Deletions cut 1 base from V and 5 bases from J, with 14 bases between. Germline lookup yields CDR1 LNHDA and CDR2 SQIVND (reference sequence). CDR3 length equals 15 residues. The data stem from a study of T-cell reconstitution after alpha-beta-depleted transplantation in children. Study outcomes and limitations: Several hundred expanded graft clones reportedly gave rise to the alpha-beta T cells present about two months after transplant.

For TCRbeta, the library was prepared with unique molecular identifiers. TCRdb fed the PCR reads into MiXCR, producing one record per CDR3 protein. This table holds roughly 220,000 distinct CDR3 sequences, around 9.2% found once. The specimen comprised PBMCs, mostly from graft donor cells, sampled 360 days after TCRalphabeta/CD19-depleted stem cell transplant. The V gene is TRBV19, the J gene TRBJ1-1; no definite D call. This sequence originates from a male patient between 2 and 10 years old who had a stem cell transplant for acute myeloid leukemia, so the T cells may come from the graft donor. CDR3 loop: CASSIGAGTVTEAFF. The CDR3 bases are TGTGCCAGTAGTATAGGGGCAGGCACTGTTACTGAAGCTTTCTTT.